The next 13 T cell receptor beta chains were all read from a single sample in a study of blood T cell repertoires in COVID-19. Clones were read by immunoSEQ multiplex PCR, and TCRdb kept only the in-frame ones, dropping some. The top ten hold 2% to 3% of the sample, which has around 260,000 clones, around 90% seen once. Sequenced sample: peripheral blood. These receptor sequences come from a person in their late teens or twenties with COVID-19, enrolled during active disease.

The rearrangement uses TRBV7-9 and TRBJ2-3; D is ambiguous. Trimming cost V 3 bases and J 3 bases, with 4 bases left between them. The CDR3 runs 12 residues. Germline CDR1 SEHNR, CDR2 FQNEAQ (reference sequence). CDR3 region: CASSLQTDTQYF. The CDR3 bases are TGTGCCAGCAGCTTGCAGACAGATACGCAGTATTTT.

The chain is built from TRBV27 and TRBJ1-6, with D maybe TRBD1 (5 bases). This CDR3 has 15 residues. V gave up 5 bases and J gave up 10 bases, with 18 bases separating them. Germline V lookup: CDR1 MNHEY, CDR2 SMNVEV (reference sequence). CDR3 amino acids: CASSARVNPVSPLHF. DNA for the CDR3: TGTGCCAGCAGTGCCAGGGTTAACCCTGTGTCACCCCTCCACTTT.

V gene TRBV23-1 combines with J gene TRBJ2-7, with 10 bases matching TRBD2. TRBV23-1 is designated an ORF whose function remains uncertain. Trimming cost V 0 bases and J 6 bases; bases outside gene matches: 8. This CDR3 comprises 16 residues. In DNA form, the CDR3 reads TGCGCCAGCAGTCAATCAGCGGGAGGGCCCGTGTCCGAGCAGTACTTC. It translates to CASSQSAGGPVSEQYF.

V usage is TRBV19 and J usage is TRBJ2-1; a weak D match, TRBD2 (6 bases). Germline V gene lookup returns CDR1 LNHDA and CDR2 SQIVND (reference sequence). The CDR3 runs to 14 residues. Trimming removed 3 bases at V and 6 bases at J, with 12 bases between. In nucleotides, the CDR3 is TGTGCCAGTAGTATGGGGGGTCCTGCCAATGAGCAGTTCTTC. This sequence encodes CASSMGGPANEQFF.

The rearrangement uses TRBV28 and TRBJ1-5; 8 nucleotides line up with TRBD1. CDR1 MDHEN and CDR2 SYDVKM come from the germline V gene. The trim removed 3 bases at V and 0 bases at J, leaving 13 bases unmatched. The CDR3 is made up of 19 amino acids. Written as DNA, the CDR3 is TGTGCCAGCAGTTTGTGGCCGGGACAGGACGAATATAGCAATCAGCCCCAGCATTTT. Translation: CASSLWPGQDEYSNQPQHF.

The chain couples TRBV24-1 to TRBJ2-7; the match to TRBD1 covers 8 bases. V gave up 4 bases and J gave up 8 bases; unmatched junction bases: 12. The CDR3 spans 15 residues. CDR1 and CDR2 from the germline V gene are KGHDR and SFDVKD. The CDR3 DNA is TGTGCCACCAGTGACCGGGGGACAGGCGGAGAGCAGCAGTACTTC. This encodes CATSDRGTGGEQQYF.

This chain uses TRBV7-9 with TRBJ2-1; 8 nucleotides align to TRBD1. Trimming took 6 bases from V and 4 from J; bases not matched to a gene: 8. In germline, CDR1 is SEHNR, CDR2 FQNEAQ (reference sequence). There are 15 residues in the CDR3. The CDR3 DNA reads as TGTGCCAGCAGTTGGGGTCGGACAGGGTACAATGAGCAGTTCTTC. This codes for CASSWGRTGYNEQFF.

The rearrangement uses TRBV7-9 and TRBJ2-1; 12 bases agree with TRBD2. Germline values: CDR1 SEHNR, CDR2 FQNEAQ (reference sequence). V lost 5 bases to trimming and J lost 4 bases; unmatched junction nucleotides: 6. This CDR3 is built from 16 residues. CDR3 DNA sequence: TGTGCCAGCAGCCCAGGACTAGCGGGAACGTACAATGAGCAGTTCTTC. Amino acids: CASSPGLAGTYNEQFF.

This clone came up once. The gene calls are TRBV27 and TRBJ1-6; 7 bases align to TRBD1. The trim removed 4 bases at V and 0 bases at J, leaving 3 bases unmatched. The V gene's germline CDR1 is MNHEY and CDR2 SMNVEV (reference sequence). The CDR3 covers 16 residues. CDR3 amino acids: CASSSGTASYNSPLHF. CDR3 nucleotides: TGTGCCAGCAGTTCCGGGACAGCCTCCTATAATTCACCCCTCCACTTT.

The rearrangement joins TRBV7-6 to TRBJ2-7; 12 bases agree with TRBD1. Germline V gene data show CDR1 as SGHVS and CDR2 as FNYEAQ. The CDR3 has 15 amino acids. Trimming removed 5 bases from V and 7 bases from J; junction bases left unmatched: 9. The CDR3 loop reads CASSPHRDRGQEQYF. The CDR3, as DNA: TGTGCCAGCAGCCCTCATCGGGACAGGGGGCAGGAGCAGTACTTC. The full variable domain, in which reference TRBV7-6 and TRBJ2-7 provide the parts outside the CDR3, is GAGVSQSPRYKVTKRGQDVALRCDPISGHVSLYWYRQALGQGPEFLTYFNYEAQQDKSGLPNDRFSAERPEGSISTLTIQRTEQRDSAMYRCASSPHRDRGQEQYFGPGTRLTVT.

This clone has a single count. The CDR3 DNA follows: TGTGCCAGCAGTTACCGGGGGGAGCAGTACTTC. Translation gives CASSYRGEQYF. V usage is TRBV6-2 or TRBV6-3 and J usage is TRBJ2-7; D is perhaps TRBD2 (6 bases). Germline CDR1 reads MNHEY; CDR2 reads SVGEGT. The CDR3 loop spans 11 amino acids. Deletions cut 2 bases from V and 7 bases from J, with 6 bases between.

The chain is built from TRBV2 and TRBJ2-2, with 9 bases aligning to TRBD1. The length of the CDR3 is 15 residues. J gave up 3 bases and V 11 bases, and 10 bases lay outside the gene matches. Germline values: CDR1 SNHLY, CDR2 FYNNEI. The CDR3 region is CAELGRQGDTGELFF. In DNA form, the CDR3 reads TGTGCCGAGCTCGGGAGACAGGGGGACACCGGGGAGCTGTTTTTT.

J is TRBJ2-2 and V is TRBV7-3; D is ambiguous. The V gene lost 5 bases and the J gene lost 7 bases, with 8 bases spanning the gap. The CDR3 has 12 amino acids. Germline values: CDR1 SGHTA, CDR2 FQGTGA. The CDR3 spells CASSPTVGELFF. The CDR3, as DNA: TGTGCCAGCAGCCCTACGGTCGGGGAGCTGTTTTTT. The full variable domain, completed using reference TRBV7-3 and TRBJ2-2, is GAGVSQTPSNKVTEKGKYVELRCDPISGHTALYWYRQSLGQGPEFLIYFQGTGAADDSGLPNDRFFAVRPEGSVSTLKIQRTERGDSAVYLCASSPTVGELFFGEGSRLTVL.